The 28 T cell receptor beta chains reported below all come from one sample, sequenced in a study of T cell changes during pregnancy in multiple sclerosis. Here immunoSEQ multiplex PCR was the method, and the copy in TCRdb shows in-frame clones only, minus some. This sample carries fewer than 50,000 clones, around 90% of them seen once, and the ten largest clones take more than 8.5%. This specimen was CD8+ T cells from peripheral blood mononuclear cells, taken after pregnancy. The receptor source for this set is a female donor with multiple sclerosis, enrolled in a pregnancy study.

This clone was observed once. The chain carries TRBV18 and TRBJ2-3; maybe TRBD1 (5 bases). Germline assignment: CDR1 KGHSH and CDR2 LQKENI. Trimming cost V 9 bases and J 1 base, with 8 bases left between them. The CDR3 consists of 12 residues. CDR3 sequence reads: CASRGGTDTQYF. The CDR3 DNA reads TGTGCCAGTAGGGGCGGCACAGATACGCAGTATTTT.

The genes are TRBV7-9 and TRBJ1-1; D remains ambiguous. The CDR3 extends over 13 amino acids. Trimming cost V 3 bases and J 1 base, with 6 bases left between them. Germline CDR1 is SEHNR and CDR2 is FQNEAQ (reference sequence). CDR3 loop: CASSFSGNTEAFF. Written as DNA, the CDR3 is TGTGCCAGCAGCTTCAGCGGGAACACTGAAGCTTTCTTT.

The chain uses TRBV29-1 and TRBJ2-5; TRBD2 matches 14 bases. With 3 bases clipped from V and 4 bases from J, the junction kept 1 base outside the gene matches. Germline V lookup: CDR1 SQVTM, CDR2 ANQGSEA. There are 14 residues in the CDR3. This CDR3 is CSVDGLAGGETQYF. The DNA for the CDR3 is TGCAGCGTTGATGGACTAGCGGGGGGAGAGACCCAGTACTTC. Complete variable domain (other parts from reference TRBV29-1 and TRBJ2-5): SAVISQKPSRDICQRGTSLTIQCQVDSQVTMMFWYRQQPGQSLTLIATANQGSEATYESGFVIDKFPISRPNLTFSTLTVSNMSPEDSSIYLCSVDGLAGGETQYFGPGTRLLVL.

As concerns this clone: Mismatch with germline at one junction end may stem from a read error. The CDR3 protein is CASSSYPFMGAEAFF. The CDR3 DNA is TGTGCCAGCAGCTCCTACCCTTTTATGGGGGCTGAGGCTTTCTTT. This chain joins TRBV7-3 and TRBJ1-1, with D perhaps matching TRBD1 (6 bases). The CDR3 runs to 15 residues. Germline CDR1 reads SGHTA; CDR2 reads FQGTGA.

The gene calls are TRBV6-5 and TRBJ2-3; maybe TRBD2 (6 bases). The V gene lost 0 bases and the J gene lost 2 bases, with 12 bases spanning the gap. The CDR3 extends over 16 amino acids. Germline V gives CDR1 MNHEY, CDR2 SVGAGI. CDR3 DNA sequence: TGTGCCAGCAGTTACTCGGGACTCCTCGCCACAGATACGCAGTATTTT. It codes for CASSYSGLLATDTQYF.

The chain is built from TRBV10-2 and TRBJ2-5; TRBD1 might be the D (6 bases). CDR3 size: 15 residues. Trimming cost V 8 bases and J 1 base, with 17 bases left between them. Per the germline V gene, CDR1 is WSHSY and CDR2 is SAAADI. The CDR3 DNA follows: TGCGCCAGCTTAGACAGGTCGTCCGGCCAAGAGACCCAGTACTTC. As protein: CASLDRSSGQETQYF.

The chain has TRBV7-8 and TRBJ2-3; 8 positions match TRBD2. The length of the CDR3 is 19 residues. The J segment lost 0 bases and the V segment lost 2 bases, leaving 13 bases of the junction unmatched. Germline V gene sequence: CDR1 SGHVS, CDR2 FQNEAQ. The CDR3 spells CASSLHAELADSSTDTQYF. CDR3 coding DNA: TGTGCCAGCAGCTTACATGCGGAACTAGCGGACTCTAGCACAGATACGCAGTATTTT.

The rearrangement links TRBV4-1 to TRBJ2-2; a possible D gene is TRBD2 (5 bases). This CDR3 has 13 residues. The V end lost 4 bases, the J end lost 3 bases, and 6 bases lay between the germline ends. Germline CDR1 and CDR2: MGHRA and YSYEKL. CDR3: CASSPRDTGELFF. As DNA, the CDR3 is TGCGCCAGCAGCCCGAGGGACACCGGGGAGCTGTTTTTT.

Written as DNA, the CDR3 is TGTGCCACGCGAGGGAGTTTCTGGGAGCTGTTTTTT. This encodes CATRGSFWELFF. The chain combines TRBV19 with TRBJ2-2; D might be TRBD2 (5 bases). V lost 10 bases and J lost 9, with 15 bases in between. Germline V lookup: CDR1 LNHDA, CDR2 SQIVND (reference sequence). This CDR3 comprises 12 residues.

The J gene is TRBJ1-1, the V gene TRBV9; 9 nucleotides line up with TRBD1. The CDR3 runs to 17 residues. The V and J ends lost 6 bases and 3 bases, in that order; junction bases with no gene match: 15. The V gene's germline CDR1 is SGDLS and CDR2 YYNGEE. This CDR3 reads CASTRTGEGEFYTEAFF. Here the CDR3 DNA reads TGTGCCAGCACCCGGACAGGGGAAGGTGAATTCTACACTGAAGCTTTCTTT.

The V gene is TRBV19, the J gene TRBJ1-5; tentatively, D is TRBD1 (5 bases). The V end was cut by 8 bases, the J end by 4 bases, with 12 bases between. Germline V gene data show CDR1 as LNHDA and CDR2 as SQIVND (reference sequence). CDR3 size: 13 residues. This CDR3 reads CASHEQENQPQHF. The CDR3 coding sequence is TGTGCCAGTCATGAACAGGAAAATCAGCCCCAGCATTTT.

The chain uses TRBV2 and TRBJ1-2; 8 bases fit TRBD1. Germline loops: CDR1 SNHLY, CDR2 FYNNEI. The length of the CDR3 is 12 residues. V dropped 6 bases and J dropped 6; count of bases not matched to a gene: 3. In DNA form, the CDR3 reads TGTGCCAGCAGGACAGGGGCAGATGGCTACACCTTC. Translated: CASRTGADGYTF.

The V gene is TRBV27, the J gene TRBJ2-5; perhaps TRBD1 as D (6 bases). Germline V gene sequence: CDR1 MNHEY, CDR2 SMNVEV (reference sequence). The CDR3 runs to 14 residues. The V gene lost 7 bases and the J gene lost 5 bases, with 17 bases spanning the gap. CDR3 sequence reads: CASTETGVCETQYF. For the CDR3, the DNA is TGTGCCAGCACCGAGACAGGCGTTTGCGAGACCCAGTACTTC.

In this sample, this clone turned up a few times. The V gene is TRBV2, the J gene TRBJ2-6; D might be TRBD1 (5 bases). Looked up from germline, CDR1 is SNHLY and CDR2 is FYNNEI. This CDR3 has 17 amino acids. Trimming took off 4 bases at V and 3 bases at J, with 16 bases between the two ends. The CDR3 DNA follows: TGTGCCAGCAGTGGAGAGACAGCCTCGTTTGGGGCCAACGTCCTGACTTTC. Translated, it gives CASSGETASFGANVLTF.

The V call is TRBV7-9, the J call TRBJ2-3, with D tentatively TRBD1 (5 bases). CDR1 SEHNR and CDR2 FQNEAQ come from the germline V gene (reference sequence). There are 15 residues in the CDR3. V was cut by 0 bases and J by 3 bases, with 10 bases left in between. CDR3 nucleotides: TGTGCCAGCAGCTTAGCGCCAGGGCTAACAGATACGCAGTATTTT. As protein: CASSLAPGLTDTQYF.

The rearrangement joins TRBV4-1 to TRBJ2-7; TRBD1 matches at 9 bases. Germline-derived CDR1 and CDR2 are MGHRA and YSYEKL. This CDR3 spans 15 amino acids. Trimming at V came to 0 bases and at J to 7 bases, leaving 7 bases not matched to a gene. This CDR3 reads CASSQDRGTGSEQYF. CDR3 coding DNA: TGCGCCAGCAGCCAAGATCGAGGGACAGGGTCGGAGCAGTACTTC.

This rearrangement joins TRBV19 to TRBJ2-3; possibly TRBD1 for D (5 bases). Germline assignment: CDR1 LNHDA and CDR2 SQIVND (reference sequence). The CDR3 extends over 17 amino acids. Trimming took off 1 base at V and 3 bases at J, with 17 bases between the two ends. The DNA of the CDR3 is TGTGCCAGTAGTATAGCTGCCACAGGCTCCCGAACAGATACGCAGTATTTT. This gives the protein CASSIAATGSRTDTQYF.

This chain uses TRBV29-1 with TRBJ1-1; D is unresolved. This CDR3 comprises 13 residues. Trimming left V 7 bases short and J 1 base short, with 13 bases between. Germline loops: CDR1 SQVTM, CDR2 ANQGSEA. CDR3 sequence: CSAEDITNTEAFF. The CDR3 DNA reads as TGCAGCGCCGAGGATATAACGAACACTGAAGCTTTCTTT.

V gene TRBV6-1 combines with J gene TRBJ2-1; 8 nucleotides agree with TRBD2. Trimming took 3 bases from V and 6 from J; bases not matched to a gene: 7. Germline CDR1 is MNHNS and CDR2 is SASEGT. This CDR3 is 15 amino acids long. The CDR3 protein is CASSELRTSRNEQFF. The CDR3 DNA reads TGTGCCAGCAGTGAGTTAAGGACTAGCCGCAATGAGCAGTTCTTC.

The chain couples TRBV29-1 to TRBJ1-2, with D maybe TRBD1 (6 bases). The CDR3 is 12 amino acids. In germline, CDR1 is SQVTM, CDR2 ANQGSEA. Trimming left V 6 bases short and J 7 bases short, with 15 bases between. This CDR3 reads CSVTTGRGGYTF. The CDR3, as DNA: TGCAGCGTAACAACAGGGAGGGGTGGCTACACCTTC.

This clone was picked up one time. The gene calls are TRBV6-4 and TRBJ2-3, with D possibly being TRBD2 (6 bases). Germline V CDR1 and CDR2: MRHNA, SNTAGT. The CDR3 covers 14 residues. Trimming stripped 3 bases from V and 0 bases from J, with 7 bases between. The chain's CDR3 is CASSERDSTDTQYF. DNA for the CDR3: TGTGCCAGCAGTGAGCGGGACAGCACAGATACGCAGTATTTT.

V and J are TRBV4-2 and TRBJ2-3, with TRBD2 identical over 8 bases. V was pared by 4 bases and J by 2 bases, with 11 bases of the junction left unmatched. The germline V gene encodes CDR1 LGHNA and CDR2 YNFKEQ. CDR3 length: 17 amino acids. The CDR3 loop is CASSPRADGGATDTQYF. The CDR3 coding sequence is TGTGCCAGCAGCCCAAGGGCGGACGGGGGGGCCACAGATACGCAGTATTTT.

The gene calls are TRBV9 and TRBJ1-1; D is ambiguous. The CDR3 has 13 amino acids. CDR1 is SGDLS, CDR2 YYNGEE, per germline. V lost 1 base, J lost 1 base, and 5 bases lay in between. CDR3 region: CASSVSENTEAFF. In nucleotides, the CDR3 is TGTGCCAGCAGCGTATCAGAGAACACTGAAGCTTTCTTT.

This clone showed up just once. This chain joins TRBV7-2 and TRBJ2-5; D perhaps matches TRBD1 (6 bases). The germline V and J ends were trimmed by 4 bases and 5 bases, with 8 bases remaining between them. In germline, CDR1 is SGHTA, CDR2 FQGNSA. The CDR3 is 12 amino acids. For the CDR3, the DNA is TGTGCCAGCAGCTCCCAGGGGGAGACCCAGTACTTC. It is translated as CASSSQGETQYF.

The gene calls are TRBV2 and TRBJ2-7; D gene uncertain. The CDR3 extends over 11 amino acids. Germline CDR1 and CDR2: SNHLY and FYNNEI. Deletions cut 6 bases from V and 1 base from J, with 4 bases between. CDR3 sequence: CASSTSYEQYF. The CDR3 DNA reads as TGTGCCAGCAGCACATCCTACGAGCAGTACTTC.

The CDR3 loop reads CASSLTGINYGYTF. DNA for the CDR3: TGTGCCAGCAGCCTGACAGGGATTAACTATGGCTACACCTTC. The chain combines TRBV14 with TRBJ1-2, with 7 bases matching TRBD1. The CDR3 is made up of 14 amino acids. Losses at the gene ends were 4 bases for V and 1 base for J; bases not matched to a gene: 3. Per the germline V gene, CDR1 is SGHDN and CDR2 is FVKESK.

This clone was picked up a small number of times. The chain joins TRBV6-4 to TRBJ2-3; 7 bases map to TRBD2. There are 14 residues in the CDR3. V gave up 3 bases and J gave up 0 bases; unmatched junction bases: 0. Germline values: CDR1 MRHNA, CDR2 SNTAGT. This CDR3 is CASSEAGSTDTQYF. The CDR3 bases are TGTGCCAGCAGTGAAGCGGGGAGCACAGATACGCAGTATTTT.

This clone appeared a single time. This rearrangement joins TRBV30 to TRBJ2-5, with 7 bases lining up with TRBD2. J lost 3 bases, V lost 0 bases, and 1 base had no gene match. CDR1 is GTSNPN and CDR2 is SVGIG in the germline V gene (reference sequence). CDR3 length: 13 amino acids. CDR3 amino acids: CAWSVGGEETQYF. The DNA for the CDR3 is TGTGCCTGGAGTGTGGGAGGGGAAGAGACCCAGTACTTC.